This T cell receptor beta chain was identified in a study of metastatic and nonmetastatic thyroid tumors. Overall study: Repertoire data that came from the blood and tumor or nodule tissue of malignant and benign thyroid patients were compared.

Through MiXCR, TCRdb re-clonotyped the PCR reads. The sample shows 25,000 to 30,000 clones, about 15% of them seen only once. In the case of this clone: Its antigen is currently unknown.

All patients were untreated before thyroid surgery. Study-wide points: Reports indicated that malignant thyroid tumors showed significantly higher TCR beta diversity than benign nodules did, in blood and tumor.

The receptor comes from a female donor with papillary thyroid cancer or a benign thyroid nodule (not recorded which). Some clones in this sample may be carry-over from other donors' samples. Input material: blood.

The CDR3: CAWGQGNSGNTIYF. The CDR3 DNA reads as TGTGCCTGGGGACAGGGAAACTCTGGAAACACCATATATTTT. The rearrangement joins TRBV30 to TRBJ1-3; 8 bases fit TRBD1. The CDR3 runs to 14 residues. Looked up from germline, CDR1 is GTSNPN and CDR2 is SVGIG (reference sequence). Trimming at V came to 5 bases and at J to 0 bases, leaving 3 bases not matched to a gene.